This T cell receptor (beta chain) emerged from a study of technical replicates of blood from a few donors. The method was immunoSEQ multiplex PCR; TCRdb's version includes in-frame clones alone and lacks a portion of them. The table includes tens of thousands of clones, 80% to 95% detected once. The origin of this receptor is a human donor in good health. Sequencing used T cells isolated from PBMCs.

The CDR3 coding sequence is TGTGCCAGCAATTCTCGGGAGGTGCTCTACGAGCAGTACTTC. It yields the protein CASNSREVLYEQYF. The rearrangement uses TRBV28 and TRBJ2-7; 7 bases line up with TRBD2. J was trimmed by 3 bases and V by 7 bases; bases with no gene match: 9. Germline loops: CDR1 MDHEN, CDR2 SYDVKM. The CDR3 spans 14 residues.